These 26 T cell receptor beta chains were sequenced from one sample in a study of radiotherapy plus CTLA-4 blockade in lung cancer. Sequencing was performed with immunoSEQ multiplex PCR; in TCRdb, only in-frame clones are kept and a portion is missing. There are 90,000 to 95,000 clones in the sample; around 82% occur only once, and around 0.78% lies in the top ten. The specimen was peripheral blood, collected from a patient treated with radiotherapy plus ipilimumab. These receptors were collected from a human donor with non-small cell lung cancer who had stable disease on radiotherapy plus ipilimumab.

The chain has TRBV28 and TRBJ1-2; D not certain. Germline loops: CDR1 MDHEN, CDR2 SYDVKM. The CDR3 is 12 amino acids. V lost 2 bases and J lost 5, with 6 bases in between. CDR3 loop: CASSLIAYGYTF. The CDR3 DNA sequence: TGTGCCAGCAGTTTAATCGCTTATGGCTACACCTTC.

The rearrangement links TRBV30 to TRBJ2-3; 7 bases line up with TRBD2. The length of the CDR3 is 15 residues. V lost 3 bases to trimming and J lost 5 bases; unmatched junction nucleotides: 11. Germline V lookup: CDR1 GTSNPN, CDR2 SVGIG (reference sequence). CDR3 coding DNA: TGTGCCTGGAGCCTCCTGGGGGGGGAGAGAGATACGCAGTATTTT. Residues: CAWSLLGGERDTQYF.

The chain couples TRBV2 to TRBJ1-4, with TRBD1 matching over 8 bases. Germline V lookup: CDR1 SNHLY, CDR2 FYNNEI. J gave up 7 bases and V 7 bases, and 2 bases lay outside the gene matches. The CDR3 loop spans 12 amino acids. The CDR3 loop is CASNRGSEKLFF. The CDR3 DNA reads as TGTGCCAGCAACAGGGGGTCTGAAAAACTGTTTTTT. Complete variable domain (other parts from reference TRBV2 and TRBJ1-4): EPEVTQTPSHQVTQMGQEVILRCVPISNHLYFYWYRQILGQKVEFLVSFYNNEISEKSEIFDDQFSVERPDGSNFTLKIRSTKLEDSAMYFCASNRGSEKLFFGSGTQLSVL.

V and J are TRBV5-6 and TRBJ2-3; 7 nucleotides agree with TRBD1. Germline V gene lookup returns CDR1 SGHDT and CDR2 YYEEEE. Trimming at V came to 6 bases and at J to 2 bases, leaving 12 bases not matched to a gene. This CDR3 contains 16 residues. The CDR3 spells CASIQGYRGLTDTQYF. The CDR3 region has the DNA TGTGCCAGCATCCAAGGGTACAGGGGTCTCACAGATACGCAGTATTTT. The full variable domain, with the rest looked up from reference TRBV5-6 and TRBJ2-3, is DAGVTQSPTHLIKTRGQQVTLRCSPKSGHDTVSWYQQALGQGPQFIFQYYEEEERQRGNFPDRFSGHQFPNYSSELNVNALLLGDSALYLCASIQGYRGLTDTQYFGPGTRLTVL.

CDR3 loop: CASSLSTQGSGYTF. The CDR3 DNA sequence: TGTGCCAGCAGTTTATCGACACAGGGTAGTGGCTACACCTTC. The V call is TRBV27, the J call TRBJ1-2; weak D call: TRBD1 (6 bases). The length of the CDR3 is 14 residues. The ends were cut back, 0 bases at V and 7 bases at J, with 12 bases in the middle. CDR1 and CDR2 from the germline V gene are MNHEY and SMNVEV (reference sequence).

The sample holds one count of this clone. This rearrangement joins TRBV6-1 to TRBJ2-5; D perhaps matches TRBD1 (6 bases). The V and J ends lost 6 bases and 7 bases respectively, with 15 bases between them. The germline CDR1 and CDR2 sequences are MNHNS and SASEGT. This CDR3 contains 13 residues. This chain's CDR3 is CASSPQGKGTQYF. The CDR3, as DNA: TGTGCCAGCAGCCCTCAGGGGAAGGGGACCCAGTACTTC.

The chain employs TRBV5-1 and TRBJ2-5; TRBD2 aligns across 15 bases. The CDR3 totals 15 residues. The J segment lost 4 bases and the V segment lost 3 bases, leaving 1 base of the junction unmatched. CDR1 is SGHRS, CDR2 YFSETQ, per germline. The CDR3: CASSSGLAGGETQYF. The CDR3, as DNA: TGCGCCAGCAGCTCGGGACTAGCGGGAGGAGAGACCCAGTACTTC.

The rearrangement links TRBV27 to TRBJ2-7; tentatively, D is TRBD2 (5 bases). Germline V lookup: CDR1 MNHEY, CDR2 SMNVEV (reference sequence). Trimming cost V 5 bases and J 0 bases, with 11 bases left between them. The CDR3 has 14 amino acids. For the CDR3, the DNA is TGTGCCAGCAGTATGACTGGGAGCTCCTACGAGCAGTACTTC. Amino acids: CASSMTGSSYEQYF.

CDR3 protein: CASSNTGTGFNEKLFF. CDR3 in DNA: TGTGCCAGCAGTAACACCGGGACAGGGTTCAACGAAAAACTGTTTTTT. The V call is TRBV2, the J call TRBJ1-4, with 9 bases identical to TRBD1. Germline trimming cut 5 bases from V and 8 bases from J; bases unmatched to any gene: 12. The CDR3 is 16 amino acids. The germline V gene encodes CDR1 SNHLY and CDR2 FYNNEI.

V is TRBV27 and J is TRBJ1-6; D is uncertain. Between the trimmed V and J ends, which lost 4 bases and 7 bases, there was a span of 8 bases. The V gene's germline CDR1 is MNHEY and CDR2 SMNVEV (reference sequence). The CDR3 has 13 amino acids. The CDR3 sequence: CASSSVQNSPLHF. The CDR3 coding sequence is TGTGCCAGCAGTTCCGTCCAAAATTCACCCCTCCACTTT.

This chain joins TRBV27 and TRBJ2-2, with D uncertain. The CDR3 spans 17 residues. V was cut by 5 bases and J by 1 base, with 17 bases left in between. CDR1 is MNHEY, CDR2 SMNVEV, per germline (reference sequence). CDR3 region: CASSPLGRHENTGELFF. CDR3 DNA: TGTGCCAGCAGTCCCCTCGGGCGGCACGAGAACACCGGGGAGCTGTTTTTT.

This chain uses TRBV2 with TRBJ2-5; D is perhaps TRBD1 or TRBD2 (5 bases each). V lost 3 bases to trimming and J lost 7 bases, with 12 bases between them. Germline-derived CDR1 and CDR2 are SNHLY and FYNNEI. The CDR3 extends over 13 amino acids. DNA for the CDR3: TGTGCCAGCAGTGACAACCGTGGGGGGACCCAGTACTTC. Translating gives CASSDNRGGTQYF.

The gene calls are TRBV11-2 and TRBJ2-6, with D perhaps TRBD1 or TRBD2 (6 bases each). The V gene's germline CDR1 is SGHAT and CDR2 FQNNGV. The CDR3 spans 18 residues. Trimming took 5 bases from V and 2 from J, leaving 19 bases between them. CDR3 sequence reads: CASSRRDTGWAGANVLTF. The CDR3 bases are TGTGCCAGCAGCAGGAGGGACACCGGTTGGGCTGGGGCCAACGTCCTGACTTTC.

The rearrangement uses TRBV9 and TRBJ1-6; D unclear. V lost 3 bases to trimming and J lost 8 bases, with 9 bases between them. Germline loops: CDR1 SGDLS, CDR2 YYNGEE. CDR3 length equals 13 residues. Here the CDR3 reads CASSGLGDSPLHF. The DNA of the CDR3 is TGTGCCAGCAGCGGCCTCGGGGATTCACCCCTCCACTTT.

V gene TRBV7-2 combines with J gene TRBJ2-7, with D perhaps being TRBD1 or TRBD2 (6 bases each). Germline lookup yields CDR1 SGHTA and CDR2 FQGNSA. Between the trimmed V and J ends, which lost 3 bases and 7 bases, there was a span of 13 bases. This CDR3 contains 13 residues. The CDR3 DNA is TGTGCCAGCAGCTTTTGGGGGGCTGGGGAGCAGTACTTC. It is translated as CASSFWGAGEQYF.

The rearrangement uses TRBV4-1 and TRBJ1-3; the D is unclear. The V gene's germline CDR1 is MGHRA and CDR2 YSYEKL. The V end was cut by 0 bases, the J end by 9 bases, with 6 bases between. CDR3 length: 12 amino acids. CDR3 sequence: CASSQDVGTIYF. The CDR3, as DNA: TGCGCCAGCAGCCAAGACGTCGGCACCATATATTTT.

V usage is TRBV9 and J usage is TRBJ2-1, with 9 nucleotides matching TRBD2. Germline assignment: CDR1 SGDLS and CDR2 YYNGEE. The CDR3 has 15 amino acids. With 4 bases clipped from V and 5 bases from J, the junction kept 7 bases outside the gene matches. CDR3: CASSLSGGHNNEQFF. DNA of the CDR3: TGTGCCAGCAGCTTAAGCGGGGGGCACAACAATGAGCAGTTCTTC. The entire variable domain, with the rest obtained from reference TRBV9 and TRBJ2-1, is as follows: DSGVTQTPKHLITATGQRVTLRCSPRSGDLSVYWYQQSLDQGLQFLIQYYNGEERAKGNILERFSAQQFPDLHSELNLSSLELGDSALYFCASSLSGGHNNEQFFGPGTRLTVL.

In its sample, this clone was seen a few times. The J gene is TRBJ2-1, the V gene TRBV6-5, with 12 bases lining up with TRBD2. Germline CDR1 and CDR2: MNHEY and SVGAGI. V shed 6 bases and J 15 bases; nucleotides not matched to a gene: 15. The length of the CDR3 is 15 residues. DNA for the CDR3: TGTGCCAGCAGCCCGACTAGCGGGAGTAGCTGGGGTTGGTTCTTC. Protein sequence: CASSPTSGSSWGWFF.

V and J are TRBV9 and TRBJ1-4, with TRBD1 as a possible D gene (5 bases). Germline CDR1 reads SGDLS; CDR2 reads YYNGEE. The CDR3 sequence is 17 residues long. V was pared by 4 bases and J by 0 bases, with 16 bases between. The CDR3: CASSPLRDLATNEKLFF. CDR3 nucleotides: TGTGCCAGCAGCCCCTTGAGGGACCTTGCAACTAATGAAAAACTGTTTTTT.

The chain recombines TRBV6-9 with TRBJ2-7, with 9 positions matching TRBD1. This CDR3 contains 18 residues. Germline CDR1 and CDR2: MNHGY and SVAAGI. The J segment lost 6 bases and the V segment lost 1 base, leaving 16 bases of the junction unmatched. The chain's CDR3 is CASSYFVMEGQGDGEQYF. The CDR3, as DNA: TGTGCCAGCAGTTATTTTGTAATGGAGGGACAGGGTGATGGCGAGCAGTACTTC.

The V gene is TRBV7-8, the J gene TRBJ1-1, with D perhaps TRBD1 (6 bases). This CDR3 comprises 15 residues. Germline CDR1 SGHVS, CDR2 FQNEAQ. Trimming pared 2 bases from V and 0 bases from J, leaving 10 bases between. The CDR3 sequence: CASSLIGQLNTEAFF. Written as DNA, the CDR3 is TGTGCCAGCAGCTTAATCGGACAGCTGAACACTGAAGCTTTCTTT.

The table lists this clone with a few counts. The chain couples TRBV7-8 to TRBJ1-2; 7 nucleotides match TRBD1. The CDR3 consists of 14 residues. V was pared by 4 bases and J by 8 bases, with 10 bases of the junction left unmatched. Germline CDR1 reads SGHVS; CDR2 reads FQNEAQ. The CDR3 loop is CASSSTRQGSGYTF. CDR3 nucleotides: TGTGCCAGCAGCTCAACAAGACAGGGAAGCGGCTACACCTTC.

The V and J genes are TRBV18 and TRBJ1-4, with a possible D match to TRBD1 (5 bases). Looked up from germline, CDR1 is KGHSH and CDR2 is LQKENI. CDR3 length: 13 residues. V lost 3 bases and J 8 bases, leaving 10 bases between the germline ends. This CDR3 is CASSPQGGEKLFF. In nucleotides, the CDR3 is TGTGCCAGCTCACCCCAGGGAGGGGAAAAACTGTTTTTT.

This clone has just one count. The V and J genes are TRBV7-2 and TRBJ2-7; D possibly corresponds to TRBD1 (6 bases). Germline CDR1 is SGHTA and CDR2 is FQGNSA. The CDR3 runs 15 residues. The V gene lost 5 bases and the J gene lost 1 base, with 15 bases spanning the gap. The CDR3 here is CASSPDRRSSYEQYF. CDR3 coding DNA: TGTGCCAGCAGCCCCGACAGGCGTAGTTCCTACGAGCAGTACTTC.

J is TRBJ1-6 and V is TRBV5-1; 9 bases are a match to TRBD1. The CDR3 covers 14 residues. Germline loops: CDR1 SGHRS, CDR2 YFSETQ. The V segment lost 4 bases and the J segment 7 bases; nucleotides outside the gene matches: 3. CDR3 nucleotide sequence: TGCGCCAGCAGCCCCGGGACAGGGAATTCACCCCTCCACTTT. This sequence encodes CASSPGTGNSPLHF.

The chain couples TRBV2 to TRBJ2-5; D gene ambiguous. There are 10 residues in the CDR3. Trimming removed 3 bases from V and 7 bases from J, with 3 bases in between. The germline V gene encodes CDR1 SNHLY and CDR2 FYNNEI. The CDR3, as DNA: TGTGCCAGCAGTGAGTCGACCCAGTACTTC. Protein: CASSESTQYF.